The clone carrying this TCR beta chain has a handful of counts. Germline lookup yields CDR1 GTSNPN and CDR2 SVGIG (reference sequence). The CDR3 is 13 residues long. The ends were cut back, 3 bases at V and 6 bases at J, with 13 bases in the middle. Unsorted samples, those not sorted, used 84 million or so PBMCs for genomic DNA. The data were produced by immunoSEQ multiplex PCR, yet TCRdb's version contains in-frame clones alone and is incomplete. The top ten hold approximately 12% of the sample, which has about half a million clones, roughly 80% seen once. This specimen belongs to a study of shared clonotypes between healthy human individuals.

This chain connects TRBV30 to TRBJ2-3, with unresolved D. The specimen was PBMCs. The TCR was taken from a woman aged 40-49 years in good health. Some clones in this sample may be carry-over from other donors' samples. The CDR3 DNA sequence: TGTGCCTGGAGCTCCTACGGTCCCGATACGCAGTATTTT. This gives the protein CAWSSYGPDTQYF.